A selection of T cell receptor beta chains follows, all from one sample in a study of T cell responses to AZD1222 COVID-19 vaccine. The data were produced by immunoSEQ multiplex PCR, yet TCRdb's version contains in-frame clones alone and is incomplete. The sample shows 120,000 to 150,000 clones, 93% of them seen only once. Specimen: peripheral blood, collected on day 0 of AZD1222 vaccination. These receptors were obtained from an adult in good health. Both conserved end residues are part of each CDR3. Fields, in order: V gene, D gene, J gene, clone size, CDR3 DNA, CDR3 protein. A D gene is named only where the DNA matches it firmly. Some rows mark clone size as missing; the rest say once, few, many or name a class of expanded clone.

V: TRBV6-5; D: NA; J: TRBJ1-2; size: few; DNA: TGTGCCAGCAGGCCGGGGAGGGCTAACTATGGCTACACCTTC; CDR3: CASRPGRANYGYTF
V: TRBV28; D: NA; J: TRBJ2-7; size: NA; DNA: TGTGCCAGCAATAAACAGACCCCCCCGAAGCAGTACTTC; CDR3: CASNKQTPPKQYF
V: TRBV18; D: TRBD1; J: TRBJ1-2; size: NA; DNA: TGTGCCAGCTCACCCCTTTCCCGGGACAGCCCATTTCCCAACTATGGCTACACCTTC; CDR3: CASSPLSRDSPFPNYGYTF
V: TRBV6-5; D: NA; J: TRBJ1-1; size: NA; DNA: TGTGCCAGCAGTTACGACGAGAACACTGAAGCTTTCTTT; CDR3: CASSYDENTEAFF
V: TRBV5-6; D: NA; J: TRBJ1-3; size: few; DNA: TGTGCCAGCAGCCAAGTAAGCCCCGGAAACACCATATATTTT; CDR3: CASSQVSPGNTIYF
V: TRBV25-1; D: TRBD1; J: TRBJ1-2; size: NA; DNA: TGTGCCAGCAGCGACAGGGGCGATGGCTACACCTTC; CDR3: CASSDRGDGYTF
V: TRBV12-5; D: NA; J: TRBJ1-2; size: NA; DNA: TGTGCTAGTGGTTCAGGGTTACGGGCGAGTGGCTACACCTTC; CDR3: CASGSGLRASGYTF
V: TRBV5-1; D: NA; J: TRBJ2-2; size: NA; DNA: TGCGCCAGCAGCGGTCCCAGCAACGGGGAGCTGTTTTTT; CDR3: CASSGPSNGELFF
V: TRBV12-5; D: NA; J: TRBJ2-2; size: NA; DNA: TGTGCTAGTGGTTTGGTGCTCGGAACCGGGACACTGAACACCGGGGAGCTGTTTTTT; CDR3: CASGLVLGTGTLNTGELFF
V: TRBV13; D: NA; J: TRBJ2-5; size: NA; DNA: TGTGCCAGCAGCTCCCTCCAACACAATCAAGAGACCCAGTACTTC; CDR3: CASSSLQHNQETQYF
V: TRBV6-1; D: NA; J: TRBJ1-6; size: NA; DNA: TGTGCCAGCAGTGAAATTATGACAGCAACCTATAATTCACCCCTCCACTTT; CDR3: CASSEIMTATYNSPLHF
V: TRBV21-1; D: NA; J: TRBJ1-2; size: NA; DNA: TGTGCCAGCAGCAGGAACGCTCGAGATCGTTTACTCTATGGCTACACCTTC; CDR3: CASSRNARDRLLYGYTF
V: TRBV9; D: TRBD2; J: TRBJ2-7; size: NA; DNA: TGTGCCAGCAGCCTCGGCGGGGGGGGACACGAGCAGTACTTC; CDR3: CASSLGGGGHEQYF
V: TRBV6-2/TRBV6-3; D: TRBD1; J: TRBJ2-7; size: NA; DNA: TGTGCCAGCAGCCCGAGACAGGGGATTCCCTACGAGCAGTACTTC; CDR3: CASSPRQGIPYEQYF
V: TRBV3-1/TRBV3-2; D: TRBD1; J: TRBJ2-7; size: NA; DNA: TGTGCCAGCTCCGGGACAGGGGCTCCAGGGCAGTACTTC; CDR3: CASSGTGAPGQYF
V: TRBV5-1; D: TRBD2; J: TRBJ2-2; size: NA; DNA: TGCGCCAGCAGGGCTAGCGGGAGGAGGAACACCGGGGAGCTGTTTTTT; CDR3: CASRASGRRNTGELFF
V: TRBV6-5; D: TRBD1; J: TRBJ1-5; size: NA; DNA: TGTGCCAGCAGTCCTACAGGGGGAGGCAATCAGCCCCAGCATTTT; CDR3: CASSPTGGGNQPQHF
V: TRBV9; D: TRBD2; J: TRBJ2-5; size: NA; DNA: TGTGCCAGCAGCGTAGCTTCGGGGGGACTGGGCCAAGAGACCCAGTACTTC; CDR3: CASSVASGGLGQETQYF
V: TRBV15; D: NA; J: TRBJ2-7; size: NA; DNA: TGTGCCACCAGCAGAGAGTATGGGGACGGCTACGAGCAGTACTTC; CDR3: CATSREYGDGYEQYF
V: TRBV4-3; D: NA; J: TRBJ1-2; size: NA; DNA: TGCGCCAGCAGCCAAGATTCGCGGAGAGTTAACTATGGCTACACCTTC; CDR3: CASSQDSRRVNYGYTF
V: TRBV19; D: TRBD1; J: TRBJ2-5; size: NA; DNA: TGTGCCAGTAGTATCGGACAGGGACAAGAGACCCAGTACTTC; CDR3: CASSIGQGQETQYF
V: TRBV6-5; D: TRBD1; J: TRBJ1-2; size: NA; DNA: TGTGCCAGCAGTTTTGGACAGGGGGTAAAGTATGGCTACACCTTC; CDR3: CASSFGQGVKYGYTF
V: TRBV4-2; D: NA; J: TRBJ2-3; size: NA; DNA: TGTGCCAGCAGCCAAGAAGGCTCGAGAGATACGCAGTATTTT; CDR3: CASSQEGSRDTQYF
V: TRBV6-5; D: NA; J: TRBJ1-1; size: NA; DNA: TGTGCCAGCAGTACCGTCGCTGAAGCTTTCTTT; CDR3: CASSTVAEAFF
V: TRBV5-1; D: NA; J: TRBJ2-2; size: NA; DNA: TGCGCCAGCAGCCAGGGACACGAGGTGGCCGGGGAGCTGTTTTTT; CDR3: CASSQGHEVAGELFF
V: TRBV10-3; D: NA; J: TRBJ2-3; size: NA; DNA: TGTGCCATCAGTGAGGGCCAGGGGACACCCTATGGAGATACGCAGTATTTT; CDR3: CAISEGQGTPYGDTQYF
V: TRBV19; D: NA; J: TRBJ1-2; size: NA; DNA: TGTGCCATTTCGGACAGTACTAACTATGGCTACACCTTC; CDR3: CAISDSTNYGYTF
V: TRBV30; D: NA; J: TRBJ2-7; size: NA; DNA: TGTGCCTGGAGTCTTGCCACGGGAGACTACGAGCAGTACTTC; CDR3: CAWSLATGDYEQYF
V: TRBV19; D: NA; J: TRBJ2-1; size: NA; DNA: TGTGCCAGTAACCTCGATTTAGCCTCCAATGAGCAGTTCTTC; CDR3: CASNLDLASNEQFF
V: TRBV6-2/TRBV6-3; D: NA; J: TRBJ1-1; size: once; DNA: TGTGCCAGCAGTTATGCAGGGGCTGGCACTGAAGCTTTCTTT; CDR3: CASSYAGAGTEAFF
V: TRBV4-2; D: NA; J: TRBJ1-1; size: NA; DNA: TGTGCCAGCAGCCAAAGATCACAGGGCATAGGCACTGAAGCTTTCTTT; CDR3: CASSQRSQGIGTEAFF
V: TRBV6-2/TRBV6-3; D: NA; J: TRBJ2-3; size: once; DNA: TGTGCCAGCAGCAGTTACTCCTACGTGGATACGCAGTATTTT; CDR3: CASSSYSYVDTQYF
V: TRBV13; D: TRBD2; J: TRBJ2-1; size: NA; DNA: TGTGCCAGCAGCCGTCTAAGCGGGAGTGGCAATGAGCAGTTCTTC; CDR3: CASSRLSGSGNEQFF
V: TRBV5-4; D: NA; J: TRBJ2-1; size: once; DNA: TGTGCCAGCAGCTTGGGGCTGGGCACAAAAGGCAATGAGCAGTTCTTC; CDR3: CASSLGLGTKGNEQFF
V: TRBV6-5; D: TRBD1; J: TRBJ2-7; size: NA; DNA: TGTGCCAGCAGAGACAAAAGACAGGGGGCCTACGAGCAGTACTTC; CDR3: CASRDKRQGAYEQYF
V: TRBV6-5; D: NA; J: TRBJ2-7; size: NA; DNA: TGTGCCAGCAGAACTCAGGGGTCCGACGAGCAGTACTTC; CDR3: CASRTQGSDEQYF
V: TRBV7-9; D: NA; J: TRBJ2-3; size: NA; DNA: TGTGCCAGCCTGGCAGATACGCAGTATTTT; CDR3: CASLADTQYF
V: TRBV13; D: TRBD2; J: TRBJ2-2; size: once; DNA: TGTGCCAGCCACCTCGGGGGGACCGGGGAGCTGTTTTTT; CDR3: CASHLGGTGELFF
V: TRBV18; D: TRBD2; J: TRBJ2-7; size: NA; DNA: TGTGCCAGCTCACCACCGGCGGGAGTCTACGAGCAGTACTTC; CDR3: CASSPPAGVYEQYF
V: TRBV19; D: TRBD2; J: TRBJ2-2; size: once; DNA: TGTGCCAGTAGTATGAGAGCGGGAGGGACGGCCGGGGAGCTGTTTTTT; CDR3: CASSMRAGGTAGELFF
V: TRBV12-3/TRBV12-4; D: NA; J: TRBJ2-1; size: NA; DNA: TGTGCCAGCTCCCCGGGGGCGGGGGAGCAGTTCTTC; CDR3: CASSPGAGEQFF
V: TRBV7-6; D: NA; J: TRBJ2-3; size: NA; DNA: TGTGCCAGCAGTCGACAGAAAAACTCAGATACGCAGTATTTT; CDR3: CASSRQKNSDTQYF
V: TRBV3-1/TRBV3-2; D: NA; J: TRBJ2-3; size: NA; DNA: TGTGCCAGCAGCCACTCAAGAGAGGAGGAGCTTTACACAGATACGCAGTATTTT; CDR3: CASSHSREEELYTDTQYF
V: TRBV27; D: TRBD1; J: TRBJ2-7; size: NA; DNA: TGTGCCAGCAGTTTTGGGGACAGATACGAGCAGTACTTC; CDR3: CASSFGDRYEQYF
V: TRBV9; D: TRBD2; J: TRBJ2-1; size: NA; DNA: TGTGCCAGCAGCGTAGGAGGAACTAGCGGGTACAATGAGCAGTTCTTC; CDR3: CASSVGGTSGYNEQFF
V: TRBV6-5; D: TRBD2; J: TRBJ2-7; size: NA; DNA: TGTGCCAGCAGCGTACTAGCGGGAGGCTCCTACGAGCAGTACTTC; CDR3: CASSVLAGGSYEQYF